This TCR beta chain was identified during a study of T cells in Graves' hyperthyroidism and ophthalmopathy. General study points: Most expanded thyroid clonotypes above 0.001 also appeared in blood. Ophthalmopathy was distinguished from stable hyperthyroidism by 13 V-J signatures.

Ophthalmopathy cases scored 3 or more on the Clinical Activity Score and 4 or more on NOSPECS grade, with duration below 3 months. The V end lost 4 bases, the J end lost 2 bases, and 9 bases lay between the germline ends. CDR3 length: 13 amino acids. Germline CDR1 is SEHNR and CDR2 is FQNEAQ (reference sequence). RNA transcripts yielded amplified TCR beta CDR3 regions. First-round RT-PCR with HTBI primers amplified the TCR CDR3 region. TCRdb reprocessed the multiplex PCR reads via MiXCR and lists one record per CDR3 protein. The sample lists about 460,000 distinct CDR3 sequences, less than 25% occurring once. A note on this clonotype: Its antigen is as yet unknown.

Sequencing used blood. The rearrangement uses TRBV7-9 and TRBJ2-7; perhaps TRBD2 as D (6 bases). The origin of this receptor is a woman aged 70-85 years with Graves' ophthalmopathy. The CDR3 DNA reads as TGTGCCAGCAGCTCCCTAGCGACCTACGAGCAGTACTTC. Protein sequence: CASSSLATYEQYF.